This record concerns one T cell receptor (beta chain) sequence. This receptor's antigen is unknown. Base quality data are lacking; no much larger clone is found one base away. Genomic DNA was extracted with the Qiagen DNeasy kit from unsorted PBMCs and from negatively selected CD4+ and CD8+ fractions. TCR beta CDR3 regions were amplified by immunoSEQ multiplex PCR using primers annealing to V and J segments. A synthetic immune receptor repertoire was used to minimize amplification bias, and remaining bias was computationally removed after sequencing. As for the authors' bioinformatics: Custom Python scripts were used to quantify repertoire diversity as the Shannon entropy index. Unsorted, CD4+ and CD8+ repertoires were examined separately, except in combined analyses, for which CD4+ and CD8+ sequences were merged in silico. A clone counted as expanded when the clone's frequency after treatment rose at least 2-fold relative to C1D1, and clones undetected at baseline were given a pseudocount of 0.5. Clones with 0 or 1 copy at C1D1 were classified as singleton clones, and clones with 2 or more copies were classified as non-singleton clones. By matching protein sequences in sorted samples from the same patient, clones expanded in unsorted samples were annotated as CD4+, CD8+ or unknown. Wilcoxon tests on paired samples were used to test changes in diversity from C1D1 to C4D1. Not all clones reach the TCRdb copy of this immuneACCESS table, which keeps in-frame sequences only. Checked studies attribute under half of the gap to unresolved V genes and leave the rest unexplained. V, J and clone size were drawn from that table, and D and trimming were deduced from the DNA. The sample yields 40,000 to 55,000 clones; around four fifths were counted once. The ten largest account for roughly a third of the sample.

This entry belongs to a study of PD-1 blockade in classical Hodgkin lymphoma (dated by TCRdb to 2019 to 2021). With regard to the full study: Nivolumab dosing was 3 mg/kg intravenously every 2 weeks, continuing until either disease progression or unacceptable toxicity. To define a peripheral blood immune signature of response to PD-1 blockade in classical Hodgkin lymphoma, the study combined TCR beta sequencing with CyTOF. Points the paper makes about the study in general: Baseline TCR diversity was reported to be lower in newly diagnosed patients than in healthy donors and to be lower still in relapsed/refractory patients. By C4D1, a significant rise was seen in CD4+ TCR diversity but not in CD8+ TCR diversity (p=0.0027 vs p=0.16), and the rise was most apparent among complete responders (p=0.02). The study covered only a single clinical trial cohort, and the causes of the repertoire differences, possibly disease activity or prior therapy, were still not defined. Baseline diversity similar to that of newly diagnosed patients was observed in trial patients achieving complete response, whereas significantly lower diversity was observed in partial responders and progressors. Diversity was lower in patients who began nivolumab less than 1 year after ASCT, so these patients were left out of later analyses to avoid confounding by immune reconstitution.

The germline V gene (reference sequence) yields MNHEY for CDR1 and SMNVEV for CDR2. The CDR3 runs 14 amino acids, cysteine and phenylalanine included. CDR3 DNA only is kept here, 42 bases in frame from base 1. Between the V and J ends, shortened by 6 bases and 5 bases respectively, the junction contains 16 bases. Taken with the paper, the label for time point translates to: cycle 4 day 1 (C4D1), after 6 weeks of nivolumab. Relapse after autologous stem cell transplantation had occurred in all trial patients, and cohorts A, B and C were distinguished by prior brentuximab vedotin exposure. The trial cohort included 45 to 65 patients with relapsed/refractory classical Hodgkin lymphoma, and each patient had a best overall response of complete response, partial response or progressive disease. In the multi-cohort phase II CheckMate 205 trial, trial patients received single-agent nivolumab. An independent review committee assessed best overall response by applying the 2007 International Working Group response criteria. PBMCs from the trial were collected at three points: immediately before nivolumab initiation (C1D1), and during therapy at cycle 2 day 1 and cycle 4 day 1. Peripheral blood was collected in 8 mL Vacutainer Cell Preparation Tubes, from which PBMCs were isolated by centrifugation and then cryopreserved.

The sample consisted of peripheral blood mononuclear cells (PBMCs), taken before the fourth cycle of nivolumab. This clonotype originated in a human donor with classical Hodgkin lymphoma. Recombination linked TRBV27 to TRBJ1-2, with a tentative D gene TRBD1 over 6 matching bases. Here the CDR3 is given as CASSPRGGGYGYTF. The DNA is TGTGCCAGCAGCCCCAGAGGGGGGGGTTATGGCTACACCTTC.